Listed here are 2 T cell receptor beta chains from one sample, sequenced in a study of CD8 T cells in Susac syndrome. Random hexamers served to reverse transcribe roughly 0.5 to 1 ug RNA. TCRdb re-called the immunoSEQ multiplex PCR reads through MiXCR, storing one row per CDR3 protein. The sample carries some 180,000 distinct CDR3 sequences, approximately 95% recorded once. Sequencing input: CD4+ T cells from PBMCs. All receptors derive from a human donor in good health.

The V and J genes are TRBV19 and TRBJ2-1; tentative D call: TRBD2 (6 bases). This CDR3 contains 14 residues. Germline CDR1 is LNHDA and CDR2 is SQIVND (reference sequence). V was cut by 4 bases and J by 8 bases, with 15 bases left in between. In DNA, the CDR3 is TGTGCCAGTAGTAATGGTGCTAGCGATGATGAGCAGTTCTTC. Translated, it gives CASSNGASDDEQFF.

CDR3 in amino acids: CSARAIPGVSYNEQFF. As DNA, the CDR3 is TGCAGTGCTAGAGCCATTCCGGGCGTCTCCTACAATGAGCAGTTCTTC. The chain is built from TRBV20-1 and TRBJ2-1; no clear D. Per germline, CDR1 DFQATT and CDR2 SNEGSKA (reference sequence). V dropped 1 base and J dropped 0 bases, with 13 bases sitting between them. This CDR3 has 16 residues.